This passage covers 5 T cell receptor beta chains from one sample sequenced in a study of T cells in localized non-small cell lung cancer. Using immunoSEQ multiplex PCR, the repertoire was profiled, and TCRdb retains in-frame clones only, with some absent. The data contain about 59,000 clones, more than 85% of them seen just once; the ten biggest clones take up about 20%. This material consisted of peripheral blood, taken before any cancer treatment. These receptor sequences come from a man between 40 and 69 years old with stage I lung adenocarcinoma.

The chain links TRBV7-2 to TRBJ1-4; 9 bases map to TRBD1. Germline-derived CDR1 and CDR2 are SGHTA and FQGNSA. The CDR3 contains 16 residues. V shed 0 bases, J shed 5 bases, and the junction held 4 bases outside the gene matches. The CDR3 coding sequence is TGTGCCAGCAGCTTAGCCGGGACAGGGTGGAATGAAAAACTGTTTTTT. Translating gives CASSLAGTGWNEKLFF.

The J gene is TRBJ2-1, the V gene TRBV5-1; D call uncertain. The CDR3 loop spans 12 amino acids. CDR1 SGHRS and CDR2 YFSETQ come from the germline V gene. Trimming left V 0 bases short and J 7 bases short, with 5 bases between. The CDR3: CASSLVLNEQFF. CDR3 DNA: TGCGCCAGCAGCTTGGTGTTAAATGAGCAGTTCTTC.

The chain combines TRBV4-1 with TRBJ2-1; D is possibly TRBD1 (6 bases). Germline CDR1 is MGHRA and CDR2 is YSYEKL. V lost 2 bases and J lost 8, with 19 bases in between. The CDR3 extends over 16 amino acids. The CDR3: CASSQLAEGYRDEQFF. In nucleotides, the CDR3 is TGCGCCAGCAGCCAACTAGCCGAGGGGTACAGGGATGAGCAGTTCTTC.

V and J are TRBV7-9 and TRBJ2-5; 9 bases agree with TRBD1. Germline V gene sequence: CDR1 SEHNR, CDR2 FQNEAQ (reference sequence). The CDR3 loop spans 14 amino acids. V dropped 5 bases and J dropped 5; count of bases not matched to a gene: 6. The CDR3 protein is CASSPSGQGETQYF. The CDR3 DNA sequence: TGTGCCAGCAGCCCCTCGGGACAGGGTGAGACCCAGTACTTC.

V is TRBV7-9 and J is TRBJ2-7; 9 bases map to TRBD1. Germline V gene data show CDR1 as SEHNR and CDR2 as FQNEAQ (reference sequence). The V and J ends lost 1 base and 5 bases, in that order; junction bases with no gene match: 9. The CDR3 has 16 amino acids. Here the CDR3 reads CASSLDPQGANNEQYF. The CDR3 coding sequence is TGTGCCAGCAGCTTAGACCCACAGGGGGCGAACAACGAGCAGTACTTC.